One T cell receptor beta chain is described in this entry. This clone was picked up a small number of times. Its antigen is unknown. Base quality data are lacking; no much larger clone is found one base away. This entry is derived from a study of T cell responses to AZD1222 COVID-19 vaccine (dated by TCRdb to about 2021). In terms of the full investigation: TCR sequencing covered more than 230 trial participants: 207 given two doses of AZD1222 and about 26 given two doses of MenACWY control vaccine. Trial participants were enrolled by age into 18-55, 56-69 and 70-plus year subgroups, with roughly 160, 29 and 62 TCR-sequenced participants respectively. The study at large found these results: CD4 TCRs associated with the vaccine covered the entire spike protein, and the dominant responses were in regions 160-218 and 743-854. Because no day 14 peak-response samples were available, repertoires were characterized only after the peak T cell response. After two AZD1222 doses, spike-specific TCR breadth and depth were significantly higher than at day 0 and than in MenACWY recipients. Reportedly, close to half of the unique spike-specific TCRs recognized epitopes lying outside the regions that are mutated in the B.1.351 and B.1.1.7 variants. In the small 56-69-year group, the increase in depth fell short of significance, most likely because of low power. Participants were mostly white British, with more females than males. The authors suggested clonal diversity may have been underestimated. Conclusions about previously exposed vaccinees were limited because only 6 or 7 AZD1222 recipients were SARS-CoV-2 seropositive at baseline.

Based on the germline V gene (reference sequence), the CDR1 and CDR2 sequences are SEHNR and FQNEAQ. Trimming removed 4 bases from V and 5 bases from J, leaving 11 bases between the germline ends. There are 13 amino acids in the CDR3, from cysteine to phenylalanine inclusive. Of all the DNA, just the CDR3 is kept, 39 bases in frame from base 1. This specimen's time point label, interpreted: baseline before first vaccination. Reading the label with the study, this specimen's treatment or condition is: meningococcal conjugate vaccine given as trial control. The vaccinee samples were drawn from two UK trials, COV001 and COV002, one of which was a single-blind randomized controlled phase 2/3 trial testing AZD1222 (ChAdOx1 nCoV-19) in healthy adults. For TCRbeta chain sequencing, PBMC samples were collected from trial participants at day 0 and at day 28 after the second dose. The CDR3 regions of human TCRbeta chains were analyzed by immunosequencing. Processing in the source paper ran as follows. Repertoire TCRs were checked for matches against a reference library of SARS-CoV-2-specific TCRs that had been generated using the MIRA antigen-specificity platform. Breadth was defined as the fraction of unique TCRs that were SARS-CoV-2-associated, and depth was defined as the fraction of total T cells that were SARS-CoV-2-associated. Each spike-specific TCR was assigned to its reactive spike region and to a CD4 or CD8 class using the MIRA data. Log10-transformed breadth and depth values were compared by one-way ANOVA with Sidak's multiple comparisons tests. In its TCRdb copy, this immuneACCESS table keeps in-frame sequences only and misses some clones. Where compared with another copy, unresolved V genes explain less than half of these, and the others have no known cause. V, J and clone size reflect that table, while D and trimming were determined from the DNA. Recorded for this sample are more than 50,000 clones; 79% of them occurred a single time. The top ten clones comprise 23% of the sample.

Rearrangement joined TRBV7-9 to TRBJ2-5; no D segment can be confidently identified. Material: peripheral blood, obtained on day 0 of MenACWY control vaccination. This clonotype was sampled from an adult in good health. The CDR3: CASSSLVRETQYF. The DNA sequence is TGTGCCAGCAGCTCGCTGGTGCGGGAGACCCAGTACTTC.